The entry that follows covers one T cell receptor (beta chain) sequence. The sample is drawn from a study of blood T cell repertoires in COVID-19. Trimming pared 4 bases from V and 3 bases from J, leaving 23 bases between. The CDR3 is 18 residues long. Germline V lookup: CDR1 SGHRS, CDR2 YFSETQ. Profiling relied on immunoSEQ multiplex PCR, and the TCRdb table lists in-frame clones only, not all of them. The sample holds under 300,000 clones; about 80% are singletons and the top ten take 1.5% to 2%. The TCR sequence derives from a young man who had recovered from COVID-19. V is TRBV5-1 and J is TRBJ2-1; a weak D match, TRBD2 (6 bases). Input material: peripheral blood. The CDR3 reads CASSTLRDGGGFYNEQFF. The DNA for the CDR3 is TGCGCCAGCAGCACACTACGGGACGGGGGAGGCTTCTACAATGAGCAGTTCTTC.